This T cell receptor beta chain was retrieved from a study of spatial heterogeneity in lung cancer. In the study overall: Each unique TCR and UMI combination was seen more than ten times on average in raw reads.

In this sample, this clonotype turned up a few times. Time point: sample taken at primary tumor resection. Sequencing of whole RNA from tumor, nontumor lung or frozen PBMC involved no sorting. The donors, around 72 patients with untreated early-stage non-small cell lung cancer, provided the samples. The CDR3 sequence is 15 residues long. V dropped 6 bases and J dropped 10; count of bases not matched to a gene: 8. Germline-derived CDR1 and CDR2 are SGHTA and FQGNSA. One entry per CDR3 protein results from TCRdb running MiXCR on the 5' RACE reads. This sample yields 90,000 to 95,000 distinct CDR3 sequences, of which approximately 12% are seen a single time; about 41% belongs to the top ten.

The origin of this receptor is a male donor with early-stage non-small cell lung cancer. Material: PBMCs, obtained at surgery. V and J are TRBV7-2 and TRBJ1-6; 11 bases are shared with TRBD1. CDR3 nucleotide sequence: TGTGCCAGCAGGCTGGACAGGGGGCCTCGATCACCCCTCCACTTT. Residues: CASRLDRGPRSPLHF.